Detailed here is one TCR beta chain. The CDR3 spans 14 residues. Germline V gene sequence: CDR1 SNHLY, CDR2 FYNNEI. With 6 bases clipped from V and 5 bases from J, the junction kept 4 bases outside the gene matches. These data belong to a study of T cell changes during pregnancy in multiple sclerosis. Sequenced by immunoSEQ multiplex PCR; TCRdb stores in-frame clones only, minus some. The sample consists of under 80,000 clones, over 80% of them appearing once. V and J are TRBV2 and TRBJ1-4; 9 bases match TRBD1. The sample here was CD4+ T cells from peripheral blood mononuclear cells, taken in the second trimester of pregnancy. This clonotype originated in a female donor with multiple sclerosis, enrolled in a pregnancy study. DNA of the CDR3: TGTGCCAGCAGGGACGGGACAGGGAATGAAAAACTGTTTTTT. This encodes CASRDGTGNEKLFF.